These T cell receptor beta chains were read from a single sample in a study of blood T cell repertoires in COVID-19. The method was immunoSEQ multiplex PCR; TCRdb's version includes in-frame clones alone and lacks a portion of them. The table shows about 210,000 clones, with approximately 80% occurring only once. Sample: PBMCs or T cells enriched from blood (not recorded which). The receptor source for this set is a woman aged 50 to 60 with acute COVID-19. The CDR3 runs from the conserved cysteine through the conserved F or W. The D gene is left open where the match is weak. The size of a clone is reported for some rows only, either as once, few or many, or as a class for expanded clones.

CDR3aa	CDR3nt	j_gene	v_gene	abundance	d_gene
CASSLASTTNEKLFF	TGTGCCAGCAGCTTGGCCAGTACAACTAATGAAAAACTGTTTTTT	TRBJ1-4	TRBV5-6	once	NA
CASSLGLHRGYNEQFF	TGTGCCAGCAGCTTAGGGTTACACAGGGGGTACAATGAGCAGTTCTTC	TRBJ2-1	TRBV7-9	NA	TRBD1
CASSFSPTRGYNEQFF	TGTGCCAGCAGCTTCTCCCCCACAAGGGGGTACAATGAGCAGTTCTTC	TRBJ2-1	TRBV11-3	NA	NA
CASSWKTGGRDEQYF	TGCGCCAGCAGTTGGAAAACAGGGGGTCGAGACGAGCAGTACTTC	TRBJ2-7	TRBV5-1	many	TRBD1
CAWSLQLGSGNTIYF	TGTGCCTGGAGTTTACAGCTGGGCTCTGGAAACACCATATATTTT	TRBJ1-3	TRBV30	NA	NA
CASSQNTWGGTNSPLHF	TGTGCCAGCAGCCAAAACACCTGGGGGGGGACGAATTCACCCCTCCACTTT	TRBJ1-6	TRBV4-2	once	NA
CASSISRLAGGVNEQFF	TGTGCCAGTAGTATAAGTAGGCTAGCGGGGGGAGTGAATGAGCAGTTCTTC	TRBJ2-1	TRBV19	NA	TRBD2
CASSLIGVNTEAFF	TGTGCCAGCAGCTTAATAGGGGTTAACACTGAAGCTTTCTTT	TRBJ1-1	TRBV7-2	NA	NA
CASSDGQGGDTEAFF	TGTGCCAGCAGTGATGGTCAGGGTGGTGACACTGAAGCTTTCTTT	TRBJ1-1	TRBV2	once	NA
CASSPETGLGTEAFF	TGTGCCAGTAGTCCCGAGACAGGGCTCGGCACTGAAGCTTTCTTT	TRBJ1-1	TRBV19	few	TRBD1
CASSVDLRIGEQYF	TGTGCCAGCAGCGTAGACTTGCGGATAGGCGAGCAGTACTTC	TRBJ2-7	TRBV9	NA	NA
CASSQDEEGLGYTF	TGCGCCAGCAGCCAAGATGAGGAGGGACTCGGCTACACCTTC	TRBJ1-2	TRBV4-3	NA	NA
CASSLERGGNEQFF	TGTGCCAGCAGCTTAGAGAGAGGGGGCAATGAGCAGTTCTTC	TRBJ2-1	TRBV7-2	NA	NA
CASSVGVGTGAGNTIYF	TGTGCCAGCAGCGTAGGAGTCGGGACAGGGGCTGGAAACACCATATATTTT	TRBJ1-3	TRBV9	once	TRBD1
CASSPHSGNTIYF	TGTGCCAGCAGCCCCCACTCTGGAAACACCATATATTTT	TRBJ1-3	TRBV7-3	once	NA
CASSLTGTGQPQHF	TGTGCCAGCAGTTTGACAGGGACGGGCCAGCCCCAGCATTTT	TRBJ1-5	TRBV28	NA	TRBD1
CASRNSDSGNTIYF	TGTGCCAGCAGAAATAGTGACTCTGGAAACACCATATATTTT	TRBJ1-3	TRBV7-6	NA	NA
CASSVRDQETQYF	TGTGCCAGCAGCGTCCGGGACCAAGAGACCCAGTACTTC	TRBJ2-5	TRBV5-4	NA	NA
CASSKTGDNSYEQYF	TGTGCCAGCAGCAAAACAGGGGACAACTCCTACGAGCAGTACTTC	TRBJ2-7	TRBV6-2/TRBV6-3	NA	TRBD1
CASSPLGQGIIGGYTF	TGTGCCAGCAGCCCCCTGGGGCAGGGAATTATTGGTGGCTACACCTTC	TRBJ1-2	TRBV7-8	NA	NA